These 18 T cell receptor beta chains were all obtained from the same sample, sequenced in a study of blood T cell repertoires in COVID-19. Produced via immunoSEQ multiplex PCR; TCRdb's table is partial and in-frame only. Altogether a few hundred thousand clones are present, 85% to 90% being singletons, with the ten largest covering 0.9% to 1%. Sequencing was done on a sample of peripheral blood. These receptors were obtained from a middle-aged woman who had recovered from COVID-19.

V gene TRBV18 combines with J gene TRBJ1-2, with D possibly being TRBD1 (6 bases). V lost 6 bases and J lost 2, with 25 bases in between. This CDR3 region has 18 residues. Germline loops: CDR1 KGHSH, CDR2 LQKENI. The CDR3 here is CASSPMGARIGLNYGYTF. The DNA of the CDR3 is TGTGCCAGCTCCCCGATGGGGGCCCGGATAGGGTTAAACTATGGCTACACCTTC. Together with reference TRBV18 and TRBJ1-2, the CDR3 gives the full variable domain: NAGVMQNPRHLVRRRGQEARLRCSPMKGHSHVYWYRQLPEEGLKFMVYLQKENIIDESGMPKERFSAEFPKEGPSILRIQQVVRGDSAAYFCASSPMGARIGLNYGYTFGSGTRLTVV.

The chain employs TRBV28 and TRBJ2-1; D perhaps matches TRBD2 (6 bases). CDR1 and CDR2 from the germline V gene are MDHEN and SYDVKM. CDR3 length: 16 amino acids. The V and J ends lost 2 bases and 2 bases respectively, with 13 bases between them. This CDR3 is CASSLGGSRAYNEQFF. CDR3 sequence (DNA): TGTGCCAGCAGTTTAGGGGGGTCCCGCGCCTACAATGAGCAGTTCTTC.

The rearrangement links TRBV14 to TRBJ2-5; the D gene is possibly TRBD1 (6 bases). The CDR3 totals 15 residues. CDR1 and CDR2 (germline): SGHDN, FVKESK. V lost 4 bases, J lost 3 bases, and 15 bases lay in between. For the CDR3, the DNA is TGTGCCAGCAGCCCCCTCGGCAGGGGCGAAGAGACCCAGTACTTC. This codes for CASSPLGRGEETQYF.

The V call is TRBV6-5, the J call TRBJ2-5, with 11 bases aligning to TRBD1. The CDR3 has 16 amino acids. Germline-derived CDR1 and CDR2 are MNHEY and SVGAGI. Trimming removed 1 base from V and 5 bases from J; junction bases left unmatched: 6. For the CDR3, the DNA is TGTGCCAGCAGTTACTTCGGGACAGGGGGTGGGGAGACCCAGTACTTC. Translated, it gives CASSYFGTGGGETQYF.

The chain recombines TRBV18 with TRBJ1-1; D gene unclear. This CDR3 is 15 amino acids long. Trimming stripped 5 bases from V and 1 base from J, with 14 bases between. Germline V gene data show CDR1 as KGHSH and CDR2 as LQKENI. The CDR3 is CASSGEGHGNTEAFF. DNA for the CDR3: TGTGCCAGCTCAGGGGAGGGCCATGGGAACACTGAAGCTTTCTTT.

V gene TRBV7-3 combines with J gene TRBJ1-2; 10 bases match TRBD1. Germline CDR1 reads SGHTA; CDR2 reads FQGTGA. The V and J ends lost 5 bases and 2 bases, in that order; junction bases with no gene match: 8. The CDR3 has 16 amino acids. CDR3 amino acids: CASSPPGTGDNYGYTF. The CDR3 nucleotides read TGTGCCAGCAGCCCACCGGGGACAGGGGACAACTATGGCTACACCTTC.

This clone has a count of ten or more. CDR3 sequence (DNA): TGTGCCAGCAGCTCTACTAGCGGGAGTTGGACCGGGGAGCTGTTTTTT. This gives the protein CASSSTSGSWTGELFF. The J gene is TRBJ2-2, the V gene TRBV5-6; TRBD2 matches at 11 bases. The V gene's germline CDR1 is SGHDT and CDR2 YYEEEE. CDR3 length equals 16 residues. V shed 3 bases, J shed 5 bases, and the junction held 6 bases outside the gene matches. Together with reference TRBV5-6 and TRBJ2-2, the CDR3 gives the full variable domain: DAGVTQSPTHLIKTRGQQVTLRCSPKSGHDTVSWYQQALGQGPQFIFQYYEEEERQRGNFPDRFSGHQFPNYSSELNVNALLLGDSALYLCASSSTSGSWTGELFFGEGSRLTVL.

CDR3 sequence: CASSPYRVAGAYEQYV. CDR3 in DNA: TGTGCCAGCAGCCCCTACCGGGTCGCAGGGGCCTACGAGCAGTACGTC. The V gene is TRBV7-8, the J gene TRBJ2-7; TRBD1 is a possible D gene (6 bases). Germline CDR1 and CDR2: SGHVS and FQNEAQ. The CDR3 has 16 residues. Deletions cut 5 bases from V and 2 bases from J, with 19 bases between.

This clone was seen once. CDR3 sequence (DNA): TGTGCCAGCACCCTCCTCGGGGGTGCTTTGGACGAGCAGTACTTC. It translates to CASTLLGGALDEQYF. This chain joins TRBV3-1 (or the pseudogene TRBV3-2) and TRBJ2-7, with TRBD2 as a possible D gene (6 bases). CDR1 and CDR2 from the germline V gene are LGHDT and YNNKEL (reference sequence). V was pared by 7 bases and J by 5 bases, with 21 bases between. The CDR3 is 15 amino acids.

This chain uses TRBV19 with TRBJ1-2; tentatively, D is TRBD1 (5 bases). The CDR3 extends over 14 amino acids. V was pared by 4 bases and J by 3 bases, with 12 bases between. Germline loops: CDR1 LNHDA, CDR2 SQIVND (reference sequence). In DNA, the CDR3 is TGTGCCAGTAGTAGGCAAGGGGTGGACTATGGCTACACCTTC. It encodes CASSRQGVDYGYTF.

V usage is TRBV19 and J usage is TRBJ1-4; 7 bases agree with TRBD1. The CDR3 has 14 residues. The J segment lost 6 bases and the V segment lost 5 bases, leaving 6 bases of the junction unmatched. The germline gives CDR1 LNHDA, CDR2 SQIVND (reference sequence). The CDR3 loop reads CASSVSRGDEKLFF. The CDR3 DNA follows: TGTGCCAGTAGTGTGAGCAGGGGGGATGAAAAACTGTTTTTT. Based on the CDR3 plus reference TRBV19 and TRBJ1-4, the full variable domain is DGGITQSPKYLFRKEGQNVTLSCEQNLNHDAMYWYRQDPGQGLRLIYYSQIVNDFQKGDIAEGYSVSREKKESFPLTVTSAQKNPTAFYLCASSVSRGDEKLFFGSGTQLSVL.

This sequence joins TRBV6-4 and TRBJ2-3; 8 positions match TRBD2. Germline loops: CDR1 MRHNA, CDR2 SNTAGT. The trim removed 9 bases at V and 3 bases at J, leaving 5 bases unmatched. The CDR3 is 13 residues long. CDR3 protein: CARGGTRTDTQYF. DNA of the CDR3: TGTGCCAGGGGAGGGACTAGGACAGATACGCAGTATTTT.

The chain recombines TRBV6-5 with TRBJ1-2; no definite D call. This CDR3 has 15 amino acids. CDR1 MNHEY and CDR2 SVGAGI come from the germline V gene. Trimming cost V 0 bases and J 5 bases, with 13 bases left between them. The CDR3 loop reads CASSYSGVPPYGYTF. The CDR3 DNA reads as TGTGCCAGCAGTTACTCAGGAGTCCCTCCTTATGGCTACACCTTC.

This rearrangement joins TRBV7-2 to TRBJ1-3; the match to TRBD1 covers 9 bases. J gave up 4 bases and V 5 bases, and 9 bases lay outside the gene matches. Germline loops: CDR1 SGHTA, CDR2 FQGNSA. The CDR3 totals 16 residues. CDR3 in DNA: TGTGCCAGCAGCACACAGGGGGCGCTCGGCGGAAACACCATATATTTT. Its protein product is CASSTQGALGGNTIYF.

The chain carries TRBV18 and TRBJ2-2; 7 bases are shared with TRBD1. V lost 4 bases, J lost 7 bases, and 12 bases stayed unmatched. Germline assignment: CDR1 KGHSH and CDR2 LQKENI. The CDR3 spans 16 residues. CDR3 sequence (DNA): TGTGCCAGCTCACGACAGGGCCGCGCGTCGTTCGGGGAGCTGTTTTTT. Translating gives CASSRQGRASFGELFF.

The V gene is TRBV27, the J gene TRBJ2-1; D not certain. CDR1 is MNHEY and CDR2 is SMNVEV in the germline V gene (reference sequence). The CDR3 contains 13 residues. V was cut by 6 bases and J by 7 bases, with 13 bases left in between. CDR3 loop: CASSRATGNEQFF. In DNA form, the CDR3 reads TGTGCCAGCAGCCGCGCGACCGGGAATGAGCAGTTCTTC.

On this clone itself: In the same sample, other DNA sequences code for this CDR3. The chain recombines TRBV18 with TRBJ1-6; D gene uncertain. CDR3 size: 15 residues. Trimming removed 3 bases at V and 1 base at J, with 7 bases between. Per the germline V gene, CDR1 is KGHSH and CDR2 is LQKENI. CDR3 DNA sequence: TGTGCCAGCTCACCCCCGGGATCCTATAATTCACCCCTCCACTTT. It specifies CASSPPGSYNSPLHF.

This clone was seen a single time. The V and J genes are TRBV4-2 and TRBJ2-7; no clear D gene. CDR1 and CDR2 (germline): LGHNA, YNFKEQ. This CDR3 is 16 amino acids long. V lost 1 base and J 8 bases, leaving 21 bases between the germline ends. In nucleotides, the CDR3 is TGTGCCAGCAGCCAAGGGCCTTCTCCGGGTCTTTCCCAGCAGTACTTC. Translating it yields CASSQGPSPGLSQQYF.